This T cell receptor (beta chain) was found in a study of T cells after yellow fever vaccination. The study, taken as a whole, reports: Abundant bulk-population clonotypes could contaminate the FACS-sorted repertoires.

The authors made TCR cDNA by 5'RACE template switching, adding a universal primer site and UMIs. TCRdb used MiXCR to reprocess the 5' RACE reads, holding one entry per CDR3 protein. In the table there are 500,000 to 650,000 distinct CDR3 sequences, about 17% of which are singletons. V lost 5 bases to trimming and J lost 7 bases, with 14 bases between them. The CDR3 length is 14 residues. This clonotype showed up just a few times. Its specificity is not known. The rearrangement uses TRBV12-3 or TRBV12-4 and TRBJ2-2; D tentatively fits TRBD1 or TRBD2 (5 bases each). This clonotype was obtained from a man younger than 30 who received the YFV17D yellow fever vaccine. Sequencing used PBMCs, obtained 5 days after the first yellow fever vaccination. The CDR3 DNA is TGTGCCAGCAGTCCGGTGGGGGTCCACGGGGAGCTGTTTTTT. This gives the protein CASSPVGVHGELFF.